The 26 T cell receptor beta chains given below trace back to one sample, sequenced in a study of regulatory T cells in long-lasting Graves disease. The sample's time point: newly diagnosed GD, antithyroid drugs for less than 3 months. The TCR library was prepared using RNA isolated from PBMCs. Arm-PCR of CDR3 regions with iRepertoire HTBI primers generated TCR beta libraries. MiXCR, applied by TCRdb to the multiplex PCR reads, yields one record per CDR3 protein. The sample yields about 210,000 distinct CDR3 sequences, roughly 20% seen once. The sample was also reused in another study, on T cells in Graves' hyperthyroidism and ophthalmopathy.

The sample here was peripheral blood mononuclear cells (PBMCs), taken at new diagnosis, from a patient treated with antithyroid drugs. These receptors were taken from a woman in her twenties or thirties with Graves disease.

The V gene is TRBV11-2, the J gene TRBJ2-2, with a possible D match to TRBD1 (5 bases). This CDR3 is 14 amino acids long. Germline CDR1 is SGHAT and CDR2 is FQNNGV. The V end was cut by 1 base, the J end by 6 bases, with 9 bases between. Here the CDR3 DNA reads TGTGCCAGCAGCTTAGCTAGGGGCCCCGGGGAGCTGTTTTTT. Translated, it gives CASSLARGPGELFF.

This clonotype has ten or more counts. This sequence joins TRBV2 and TRBJ1-1; perhaps TRBD1 as D (6 bases). The CDR3 totals 16 residues. Germline CDR1 is SNHLY and CDR2 is FYNNEI. The ends were cut back, 5 bases at V and 0 bases at J, with 16 bases in the middle. CDR3 loop: CASSPGTRTMNTEAFF. In nucleotides, the CDR3 is TGTGCCAGCAGTCCCGGGACAAGGACCATGAACACTGAAGCTTTCTTT. The full variable domain, with the rest looked up from reference TRBV2 and TRBJ1-1, is EPEVTQTPSHQVTQMGQEVILRCVPISNHLYFYWYRQILGQKVEFLVSFYNNEISEKSEIFDDQFSVERPDGSNFTLKIRSTKLEDSAMYFCASSPGTRTMNTEAFFGQGTRLTVV.

This clonotype was counted a few times. The J gene is TRBJ2-6, the V gene TRBV28; 8 bases align to TRBD2. In germline, CDR1 is MDHEN, CDR2 SYDVKM. This CDR3 is built from 15 residues. Germline trimming cut 6 bases from V and 2 bases from J; bases unmatched to any gene: 3. The DNA for the CDR3 is TGTGCCAGCAGACTCGGGGGGGCTGGGGCCAACGTCCTGACTTTC. It is translated as CASRLGGAGANVLTF. Complete variable domain (other parts from reference TRBV28 and TRBJ2-6): DVKVTQSSRYLVKRTGEKVFLECVQDMDHENMFWYRQDPGLGLRLIYFSYDVKMKEKGDIPEGYSVSREKKERFSLILESASTNQTSMYLCASRLGGAGANVLTFGAGSRLTVL.

This clonotype appeared many times. The chain recombines TRBV9 with TRBJ2-3; D could derive from TRBD1 or TRBD2 (5 bases each). The CDR3 loop spans 14 amino acids. The V end lost 3 bases, the J end lost 4 bases, and 12 bases lay between the germline ends. CDR1 and CDR2 from the germline V gene are SGDLS and YYNGEE. CDR3 protein: CASSAGRGADTQYF. The CDR3 nucleotides are TGTGCCAGCAGCGCCGGAAGAGGGGCAGATACGCAGTATTTT.

On this clonotype itself: Because it lacks the conserved phenylalanine or tryptophan at the end, this CDR3 is likely a read error. The chain is built from TRBV5-1 and TRBJ2-7; D not certain. The J call is doubtful: the DNA matches TRBJ2-1 better. Germline V gene lookup returns CDR1 SGHRS and CDR2 YFSETQ. The CDR3 consists of 12 residues. This CDR3 is CASSLTPYEQFL. CDR3 sequence (DNA): TGCGCCAGCAGCTTAACCCCCTACGAGCAGTTCTTG.

This clonotype came up once. A read error may explain this, as a much larger clone is one base away. This chain connects TRBV6-5 to TRBJ2-5, with 9 bases that match TRBD1. The junction had 6 bases not matched to a gene; V was cut back by 2 bases and J by 2 bases. Germline V gene lookup returns CDR1 MNHEY and CDR2 SVGAGI. CDR3 length: 16 residues. In DNA form, the CDR3 reads TGTGCCAGCAGTTACCCTGGACAGGGGAGACAAGAGACCCAGTACTTC. As protein: CASSYPGQGRQETQYF.

The J gene is TRBJ2-7, the V gene TRBV6-5; D possibly corresponds to TRBD2 (5 bases). The CDR3 has 15 residues. Germline CDR1 is MNHEY and CDR2 is SVGAGI. Deletions cut 2 bases from V and 0 bases from J, with 11 bases between. CDR3 in amino acids: CASSYAGSISYEQYF. The CDR3 DNA sequence: TGTGCCAGCAGTTACGCGGGTTCTATCTCCTACGAGCAGTACTTC.

Ten or more counts support this clonotype. The genes are TRBV29-1 and TRBJ2-5; tentative D call: TRBD2 (5 bases). V lost 7 bases to trimming and J lost 2 bases, with 17 bases between them. Germline V gene lookup returns CDR1 SQVTM and CDR2 ANQGSEA. The CDR3 has 14 amino acids. The CDR3 DNA is TGCAGCGCCCCCCCCGGCGGGCCACAAGAGACCCAGTACTTC. This sequence encodes CSAPPGGPQETQYF. Looking up the rest from reference TRBV29-1 and TRBJ2-5 gives the full variable domain: SAVISQKPSRDICQRGTSLTIQCQVDSQVTMMFWYRQQPGQSLTLIATANQGSEATYESGFVIDKFPISRPNLTFSTLTVSNMSPEDSSIYLCSAPPGGPQETQYFGPGTRLLVL.

CDR3 region: CSGGRQNQPQHF. In nucleotides, the CDR3 is TGCAGTGGCGGACGGCAGAATCAGCCCCAGCATTTT. The gene calls are TRBV20-1 and TRBJ1-5; D gene uncertain. V was trimmed by 7 bases and J by 4 bases, leaving 11 bases between them. Germline V gene sequence: CDR1 DFQATT, CDR2 SNEGSKA (reference sequence). The CDR3 length is 12 residues.

The sample holds many counts of this clonotype. The CDR3 DNA reads TGTGCCAGCAGCTTAATGGAAGGGGCTAATCTCCCTAGGAATGAGCAGTTCTTC. Protein: CASSLMEGANLPRNEQFF. J is TRBJ2-1 and V is TRBV7-8; D might be TRBD1 (5 bases). V was shortened by 2 bases and J by 7 bases, with 24 bases between the two germline ends. The CDR3 extends over 18 amino acids. The germline V gene encodes CDR1 SGHVS and CDR2 FQNEAQ.

This clonotype showed up many times. The chain joins TRBV11-2 to TRBJ2-5; no clear D. V lost 0 bases and J lost 7, with 15 bases in between. Looked up from germline, CDR1 is SGHAT and CDR2 is FQNNGV. CDR3 length: 15 residues. The CDR3 is CASSLETTPGVTQYF. The CDR3 DNA reads TGTGCCAGCAGCTTAGAGACGACACCCGGAGTGACCCAGTACTTC.

This clonotype was picked up a small number of times. This chain connects TRBV7-9 to TRBJ1-4; D may be TRBD1 (6 bases). CDR3 length equals 14 residues. From germline, CDR1 is SEHNR and CDR2 FQNEAQ (reference sequence). V lost 5 bases and J 8 bases, leaving 15 bases between the germline ends. As DNA, the CDR3 is TGTGCCAGCAGCGTACAGGGAGGTAAAGAAAAACTGTTTTTT. Protein product: CASSVQGGKEKLFF.

There are many counts of this clonotype. The chain employs TRBV14 and TRBJ2-1; D unresolved. Trimming cost V 2 bases and J 0 bases, with 8 bases left between them. CDR3 size: 15 residues. The germline V gene has CDR1 SGHDN and CDR2 FVKESK. The CDR3 sequence is CASSQFRSSYNEQFF. The CDR3 bases are TGTGCCAGCAGCCAATTTAGAAGCTCCTACAATGAGCAGTTCTTC.

At least ten counts were recorded for this clonotype. The chain recombines TRBV7-3 with TRBJ1-6; the D gene is possibly TRBD1 (6 bases). This CDR3 contains 14 residues. Trimming pared 5 bases from V and 7 bases from J, leaving 12 bases between. Per germline, CDR1 SGHTA and CDR2 FQGTGA. The DNA for the CDR3 is TGTGCCAGCAGCCCCGGGGGGGCCAATTCACCCCTCCACTTT. This sequence encodes CASSPGGANSPLHF.

Regarding this clonotype: A much larger clone is a single base away; this may be a read error. Without the conserved terminal phenylalanine or tryptophan, this CDR3 likely stems from a read error. This rearrangement joins TRBV27 to TRBJ2-7; 9 nucleotides align to TRBD1. Germline V lookup: CDR1 MNHEY, CDR2 SMNVEV (reference sequence). This CDR3 contains 14 residues. With V trimmed by 5 bases and J by 2 bases, 4 bases remained unmatched. The CDR3: CASSIRQGAYEQYL. As DNA, the CDR3 is TGTGCCAGCAGTATCCGACAGGGGGCCTACGAGCAGTACCTC.

This clonotype was counted many times. The chain couples TRBV6-5 to TRBJ1-6; D is unclear. Germline loops: CDR1 MNHEY, CDR2 SVGAGI. The CDR3 contains 20 residues. The V gene lost 4 bases and the J gene lost 0 bases, with 22 bases spanning the gap. The CDR3 spells CASSLEQPRRLSSYNSPLHF. CDR3 DNA sequence: TGTGCCAGCAGTTTAGAGCAGCCAAGACGCCTTAGCTCCTATAATTCACCCCTCCACTTT.

V is TRBV7-9 and J is TRBJ2-5; D is tentatively TRBD1 or TRBD2 (6 bases each). The germline gives CDR1 SEHNR, CDR2 FQNEAQ (reference sequence). Between the trimmed V and J ends, which lost 1 base and 2 bases, there was a span of 14 bases. The CDR3 covers 16 residues. CDR3 residues: CASSLGGGPSQETQYF. The CDR3 coding sequence is TGTGCCAGCAGCTTAGGAGGGGGGCCTTCACAAGAGACCCAGTACTTC.

Only a few counts were recorded for this clonotype. One base away lies a much larger clone, so this may be a sequencing read error. This chain connects TRBV30 to TRBJ1-6, with 7 bases lining up with TRBD1. CDR3 length equals 15 residues. Germline CDR1 and CDR2: GTSNPN and SVGIG (reference sequence). The CDR3 protein is CAWSVPGQYNSPPHF. Here the CDR3 DNA reads TGTGCCTGGAGTGTTCCGGGACAGTATAATTCACCCCCCCACTTT.

Many counts were recorded for this clonotype. This chain uses TRBV11-3 with TRBJ2-7; TRBD1 aligns across 12 bases. CDR3 length equals 15 residues. V lost 3 bases and J lost 6; bases outside the gene matches: 6. Germline loops: CDR1 SGHNT, CDR2 YENEEA. In DNA form, the CDR3 reads TGTGCCAGCAGCTTGGGTGGGACAGGGGGCGGCGAGCAGTACTTC. It is translated as CASSLGGTGGGEQYF.

A note on this clonotype: This may arise from a read error, as a much more abundant clone is one base away. The chain employs TRBV28 and TRBJ2-1; D remains unclear. Trimming took 3 bases from V and 4 from J, leaving 7 bases between them. The germline gives CDR1 MDHEN, CDR2 SYDVKM. CDR3 length: 13 amino acids. The CDR3 spells CASSLSLYNEQFF. Written as DNA, the CDR3 is TGTGCCAGCAGTTTGTCACTTTACAATGAGCAGTTCTTC.

This chain connects TRBV30 to TRBJ2-3; tentative D call: TRBD1 (6 bases). The CDR3 extends over 13 amino acids. Trimming shortened V by 2 bases and J by 6 bases, and 12 bases separated the two germline ends. Germline lookup yields CDR1 GTSNPN and CDR2 SVGIG (reference sequence). Written as DNA, the CDR3 is TGTGCCTGGAGTTTGGAAACAGGGGATACGCAGTATTTT. Its protein is CAWSLETGDTQYF. The full variable domain, in which reference TRBV30 and TRBJ2-3 provide the parts outside the CDR3, is SQTIHQWPATLVQPVGSPLSLECTVEGTSNPNLYWYRQAAGRGLQLLFYSVGIGQISSEVPQNLSASRPQDRQFILSSKKLLLSDSGFYLCAWSLETGDTQYFGPGTRLTVL.

The V call is TRBV5-1, the J call TRBJ2-3; 8 bases are a match to TRBD1. The DNA end lines up better with TRBJ2-1; the J call may be wrong. CDR1 is SGHRS and CDR2 is YFSETQ in the germline V gene. The CDR3 length is 19 residues. The CDR3 region has the DNA TGCGCCAGCAGCTTTATACGATTCGCAGGGGGCGAACGTTACAATGAGCAGTTCTTC. Translating gives CASSFIRFAGGERYNEQFF.

This clonotype has a count of ten or more. This rearrangement joins TRBV11-3 to TRBJ2-4; TRBD1 matches 8 bases. The trim removed 4 bases at V and 1 base at J, leaving 9 bases unmatched. The CDR3 totals 17 residues. Germline V gene lookup returns CDR1 SGHNT and CDR2 YENEEA. CDR3 sequence: CASSSPGQGAAKNIQYF. Here the CDR3 DNA reads TGTGCCAGCAGCTCCCCCGGACAGGGAGCGGCCAAAAACATTCAGTACTTC.

This clonotype was seen only a few times. The chain couples TRBV9 to TRBJ1-2, with D unclear. Looked up from germline, CDR1 is SGDLS and CDR2 is YYNGEE. Deletions cut 0 bases from V and 3 bases from J, with 9 bases between. This CDR3 contains 14 residues. In DNA form, the CDR3 reads TGTGCCAGCAGCGTAGCTCTTGGGGACTATGGCTACACCTTC. This encodes CASSVALGDYGYTF.

This clonotype was observed at least ten times. V gene TRBV5-1 combines with J gene TRBJ2-7; 8 nucleotides match TRBD1. The CDR3 has 13 amino acids. CDR1 is SGHRS, CDR2 YFSETQ, per germline. The J segment lost 6 bases and the V segment lost 0 bases, leaving 2 bases of the junction unmatched. The CDR3 DNA reads as TGCGCCAGCAGCTTGGGAACAGGGGGCGAGCAGTACTTC. Translated, it gives CASSLGTGGEQYF.

This clonotype showed up many times. The rearrangement uses TRBV20-1 and TRBJ1-2; the D gene is possibly TRBD1 (6 bases). From germline, CDR1 is DFQATT and CDR2 SNEGSKA (reference sequence). Trimming stripped 5 bases from V and 4 bases from J, with 17 bases between. The CDR3 is made up of 14 amino acids. For the CDR3, the DNA is TGCAGTGCTCCTCCGGGGGGGCTTAGCTATGGCTACACCTTC. It yields the protein CSAPPGGLSYGYTF.